A single sample is the source of the 30 T cell receptor beta chains below, sequenced in a study of beta chain features in type 1 diabetes. Isolated RNA was reverse transcribed in full, so expressed TCRB transcripts were sequenced. The protocol was immunoSEQ multiplex PCR, while the TCRdb copy is restricted to in-frame clones and leaves out a portion. Of some 360,000 clones listed, about 18% are singletons. Sequences were obtained from naive CD4+ T cells from blood. The source is a woman aged 18-29 years in good health.

The J gene is TRBJ1-2, the V gene TRBV29-1; TRBD1 is a possible D gene (5 bases). CDR1 is SQVTM, CDR2 ANQGSEA, per germline. Trimming pared 1 base from V and 4 bases from J, leaving 13 bases between. The CDR3 length is 14 residues. CDR3 sequence (DNA): TGCAGCGTTGAAGTAGGGGCTCCCTCCTATGGCTACACCTTC. It translates to CSVEVGAPSYGYTF. Drawing the rest from reference TRBV29-1 and TRBJ1-2, the complete variable domain is SAVISQKPSRDICQRGTSLTIQCQVDSQVTMMFWYRQQPGQSLTLIATANQGSEATYESGFVIDKFPISRPNLTFSTLTVSNMSPEDSSIYLCSVEVGAPSYGYTFGSGTRLTVV.

The rearrangement uses TRBV5-4 and TRBJ2-4; D is possibly TRBD1 (6 bases). CDR3 length: 16 residues. Per germline, CDR1 SGHNT and CDR2 YYREEE (reference sequence). The V gene lost 4 bases and the J gene lost 4 bases, with 18 bases spanning the gap. The CDR3 region is CASSKSGTFSKNIQYF. The CDR3 DNA follows: TGTGCCAGCAGCAAGTCCGGGACATTCTCTAAAAACATTCAGTACTTC.

The chain employs TRBV13 and TRBJ2-2; the D is unclear. Trimming cost V 2 bases and J 5 bases, with 12 bases left between them. This CDR3 is 15 amino acids long. Germline V lookup: CDR1 PRHDT, CDR2 FYEKMQ (reference sequence). The CDR3 nucleotides read TGTGCCAGCAGCTTATCCACGGTGGTTACCGGGGAGCTGTTTTTT. This translates into CASSLSTVVTGELFF. Looking up the rest from reference TRBV13 and TRBJ2-2 gives the full variable domain: AAGVIQSPRHLIKEKRETATLKCYPIPRHDTVYWYQQGPGQDPQFLISFYEKMQSDKGSIPDRFSAQQFSDYHSELNMSSLELGDSALYFCASSLSTVVTGELFFGEGSRLTVL.

V gene TRBV4-2 combines with J gene TRBJ2-2; 10 bases match TRBD2. The J segment lost 3 bases and the V segment lost 2 bases, leaving 6 bases of the junction unmatched. CDR3 length: 17 residues. Germline V gene data show CDR1 as LGHNA and CDR2 as YNFKEQ. In nucleotides, the CDR3 is TGTGCCAGCAGCCAACCTAGCGGGAGCGGGGACACCGGGGAGCTGTTTTTT. As protein: CASSQPSGSGDTGELFF.

V usage is TRBV14 and J usage is TRBJ2-7; D is ambiguous. The CDR3 totals 14 residues. CDR1 and CDR2 from the germline V gene are SGHDN and FVKESK. With 5 bases removed from V and 7 bases from J, the gap between germline ends came to 18 bases. CDR3 bases: TGTGCCAGCAGCTCCCAGACCCCCCTCGGGGAGCAGTACTTC. Translating gives CASSSQTPLGEQYF.

The V gene is TRBV4-2, the J gene TRBJ2-3, with TRBD2 as a possible D gene (7 bases). The CDR3 loop spans 15 amino acids. Germline V gene data show CDR1 as LGHNA and CDR2 as YNFKEQ. V lost 5 bases, J lost 3 bases, and 15 bases lay in between. This CDR3 is CASSATGGRTDTQYF. CDR3 nucleotide sequence: TGTGCCAGCAGCGCGACGGGGGGCCGGACAGATACGCAGTATTTT.

The chain couples TRBV11-2 to TRBJ2-5, with TRBD2 identical over 8 bases. With 5 bases clipped from V and 0 bases from J, the junction kept 2 bases outside the gene matches. CDR3 length equals 14 residues. The germline V gene encodes CDR1 SGHAT and CDR2 FQNNGV. CDR3 residues: CASSRGGDQETQYF. CDR3 in DNA: TGTGCCAGCAGCCGGGGGGGGGACCAAGAGACCCAGTACTTC.

The chain couples TRBV7-2 to TRBJ2-1, with D unclear. Between the trimmed V and J ends, which lost 5 bases and 3 bases, there was a span of 5 bases. This CDR3 is 12 amino acids long. CDR1 and CDR2 (germline): SGHTA, FQGNSA. Written as DNA, the CDR3 is TGTGCCAGCAGCCGACTCTACAATGAGCAGTTCTTC. Encoded protein: CASSRLYNEQFF.

The genes are TRBV4-3 and TRBJ1-2; D may be TRBD1 (6 bases). Germline assignment: CDR1 LGHNA and CDR2 YSLEER. This CDR3 is built from 15 residues. The V gene lost 1 base and the J gene lost 3 bases, with 12 bases spanning the gap. CDR3 nucleotides: TGCGCCAGCAGCCAAGGCCAGGGGTTGGACTATGGCTACACCTTC. Its protein is CASSQGQGLDYGYTF.

The chain couples TRBV6-5 to TRBJ1-2, with 11 bases that match TRBD1. The CDR3 spans 14 residues. From germline, CDR1 is MNHEY and CDR2 SVGAGI. The trim removed 2 bases at V and 8 bases at J, leaving 4 bases unmatched. This CDR3 reads CASSYRGQGEGYTF. The CDR3 coding sequence is TGTGCCAGCAGTTACCGGGGACAGGGGGAAGGCTACACCTTC.

This clone turned up a few times. The gene calls are TRBV15 and TRBJ1-1, with unresolved D. The CDR3 is made up of 14 amino acids. From germline, CDR1 is LNHNV and CDR2 YYDKDF (reference sequence). V was clipped by 5 bases and J by 5 bases, with 15 bases between them. CDR3 nucleotides: TGTGCCACCAGCCCTCGAGGGAGTTATACTGAAGCTTTCTTT. Translation gives CATSPRGSYTEAFF.

The chain uses TRBV7-2 and TRBJ2-7, with 9 bases aligning to TRBD2. The junction had 2 bases not matched to a gene; V was cut back by 1 base and J by 4 bases. Germline V lookup: CDR1 SGHTA, CDR2 FQGNSA. CDR3 length: 14 residues. CDR3 coding DNA: TGTGCCAGCAGCTTAGGACTAGCGGTGTACGAGCAGTACTTC. Its translation: CASSLGLAVYEQYF.

This clone was seen a handful of times. V is TRBV9 and J is TRBJ2-3; 14 bases line up with TRBD2. The CDR3 spans 16 residues. Trimming removed 4 bases from V and 5 bases from J; junction bases left unmatched: 6. CDR1 SGDLS and CDR2 YYNGEE come from the germline V gene. Here the CDR3 DNA reads TGTGCCAGCAGCCCGACTAGCGGGAGGGTGGGAGATACGCAGTATTTT. Protein sequence: CASSPTSGRVGDTQYF. The full variable domain, completed using reference TRBV9 and TRBJ2-3, is DSGVTQTPKHLITATGQRVTLRCSPRSGDLSVYWYQQSLDQGLQFLIQYYNGEERAKGNILERFSAQQFPDLHSELNLSSLELGDSALYFCASSPTSGRVGDTQYFGPGTRLTVL.

This clone was counted between two and nine times. The chain combines TRBV30 with TRBJ2-3; unclear D gene. The V end was cut by 0 bases, the J end by 3 bases, with 10 bases between. Germline V lookup: CDR1 GTSNPN, CDR2 SVGIG (reference sequence). The CDR3 runs 14 residues. Here the CDR3 DNA reads TGTGCCTGGAGTGTACTGAGGAGTACAGATACGCAGTATTTT. This encodes CAWSVLRSTDTQYF.

This clone was seen a few times. This chain uses TRBV30 with TRBJ1-2; D ambiguous. Trimming removed 4 bases from V and 8 bases from J, with 17 bases in between. Germline loops: CDR1 GTSNPN, CDR2 SVGIG (reference sequence). This CDR3 contains 13 residues. DNA of the CDR3: TGTGCCTGGAACCCCAACCTTCAGGAAGGCTACACCTTC. Translating gives CAWNPNLQEGYTF.

V usage is TRBV9 and J usage is TRBJ2-3; 12 nucleotides align to TRBD2. This CDR3 has 15 residues. Germline V gene data show CDR1 as SGDLS and CDR2 as YYNGEE. Unmatched junction bases numbered 9, after V lost 3 bases and J lost 10 bases. The CDR3 spells CASSATSGGPLAQYF. The DNA of the CDR3 is TGTGCCAGCAGCGCGACTAGCGGGGGTCCCCTGGCGCAGTATTTT.

The chain has TRBV11-3 and TRBJ1-2; TRBD1 is a possible D gene (5 bases). Trimming removed 5 bases at V and 0 bases at J, with 16 bases between. CDR3 size: 16 residues. Germline-derived CDR1 and CDR2 are SGHNT and YENEEA. This CDR3 reads CASSPGPTAANYGYTF. DNA for the CDR3: TGTGCCAGCAGCCCCGGTCCGACAGCCGCTAACTATGGCTACACCTTC.

The V and J genes are TRBV6-6 and TRBJ1-1, with D perhaps matching TRBD1 (5 bases). Germline V gene sequence: CDR1 MNHNY, CDR2 SVGAGI (reference sequence). This CDR3 is 14 amino acids long. V shed 5 bases and J shed 10 bases, with 20 bases lying between them. CDR3 residues: CASSTRGYSRGAFF. The CDR3, as DNA: TGTGCCAGCAGTACTCGGGGGTATAGTCGAGGAGCTTTCTTT.

This clone turned up a few times. The genes are TRBV7-2 and TRBJ1-1; TRBD1 matches 9 bases. Germline V lookup: CDR1 SGHTA, CDR2 FQGNSA. V shed 5 bases, J shed 4 bases, and the junction held 11 bases outside the gene matches. This CDR3 has 16 amino acids. The CDR3, as DNA: TGTGCCAGCAGCCTCGGACAGGGGACTTCCTTCACTGAAGCTTTCTTT. As protein: CASSLGQGTSFTEAFF. The whole variable domain, filled in from reference TRBV7-2 and TRBJ1-1, reads GAGVSQSPSNKVTEKGKDVELRCDPISGHTALYWYRQSLGQGLEFLIYFQGNSAPDKSGLPSDRFSAERTGGSVSTLTIQRTQQEDSAVYLCASSLGQGTSFTEAFFGQGTRLTVV.

This clone turned up a few times. The rearrangement joins TRBV7-2 to TRBJ1-1; D is possibly TRBD1 (5 bases). Germline V gene data show CDR1 as SGHTA and CDR2 as FQGNSA. The CDR3 is made up of 17 amino acids. With 4 bases removed from V and 5 bases from J, the gap between germline ends came to 23 bases. DNA of the CDR3: TGTGCCAGCAGCTACCCGGGGGTCCCCCGGGGAGAAACTGAAGCTTTCTTT. This sequence encodes CASSYPGVPRGETEAFF.

The rearrangement links TRBV14 to TRBJ2-1; TRBD2 is a possible D gene (5 bases). Germline V gene sequence: CDR1 SGHDN, CDR2 FVKESK. This CDR3 comprises 14 residues. Trimming shortened V by 5 bases and J by 10 bases, and 18 bases separated the two germline ends. The CDR3 protein is CASSSTSYLREQFF. CDR3 bases: TGTGCCAGCAGCTCTACTAGTTACCTAAGGGAGCAGTTCTTC.

Only a few counts were recorded for this clone. This CDR3 reads CASSTGQGITDTQYF. DNA for the CDR3: TGTGCCAGCAGCACCGGACAGGGGATAACAGATACGCAGTATTTT. V usage is TRBV9 and J usage is TRBJ2-3; 9 bases align to TRBD1. After removal of 4 bases from V and 3 bases from J, the junction contained 6 bases not matched to a gene. Germline loops: CDR1 SGDLS, CDR2 YYNGEE. The CDR3 has 15 amino acids.

The gene calls are TRBV4-2 and TRBJ1-1; no reliable D call. The V gene's germline CDR1 is LGHNA and CDR2 YNFKEQ. V lost 1 base, J lost 3 bases, and 6 bases lay in between. The length of the CDR3 is 13 residues. In nucleotides, the CDR3 is TGTGCCAGCAGCCAAGGCAGGTACACTGAAGCTTTCTTT. Protein: CASSQGRYTEAFF.

The chain recombines TRBV19 with TRBJ2-2; a possible D gene is TRBD2 (6 bases). CDR3 length equals 16 residues. Germline V CDR1 and CDR2: LNHDA, SQIVND (reference sequence). Deletions cut 1 base from V and 1 base from J, with 10 bases between. This chain's CDR3 is CASSIVTAGNTGELFF. For the CDR3, the DNA is TGTGCCAGTAGTATAGTTACAGCGGGGAACACCGGGGAGCTGTTTTTT.

Concerning this clone itself: At the DNA level, this CDR3 is encoded by other sequences in the same sample as well. V gene TRBV5-1 combines with J gene TRBJ2-7; tentative D call: TRBD1 (5 bases). There are 14 residues in the CDR3. Trimming removed 0 bases from V and 2 bases from J, with 9 bases in between. CDR1 and CDR2 (germline): SGHRS, YFSETQ. CDR3 loop: CASSLVQGTYEQYF. CDR3 nucleotides: TGCGCCAGCAGCTTGGTTCAGGGCACCTACGAGCAGTACTTC. Full variable domain (missing parts from reference TRBV5-1 and TRBJ2-7): KAGVTQTPRYLIKTRGQQVTLSCSPISGHRSVSWYQQTPGQGLQFLFEYFSETQRNKGNFPGRFSGRQFSNSRSEMNVSTLELGDSALYLCASSLVQGTYEQYFGPGTRLTVT.

This clone was picked up a small number of times. CDR3 nucleotides: TGTGCCAGTGCTTTACAGGGCGGCCTTATCACTGAAGCTTTCTTT. Amino acid sequence: CASALQGGLITEAFF. The chain recombines TRBV6-5 with TRBJ1-1; possible D gene TRBD1, 6 bases. Trimming pared 9 bases from V and 4 bases from J, leaving 21 bases between. The germline V gene has CDR1 MNHEY and CDR2 SVGAGI. The CDR3 runs to 15 residues.

This rearrangement joins TRBV4-1 to TRBJ2-1; 12 bases line up with TRBD2. J lost 4 bases, V lost 0 bases, and 4 bases had no gene match. The V gene's germline CDR1 is MGHRA and CDR2 YSYEKL. CDR3 length: 17 amino acids. The CDR3 nucleotides are TGCGCCAGCAGCCAAGATAGTGGGACTAGCGGGTACAATGAGCAGTTCTTC. Amino acid sequence: CASSQDSGTSGYNEQFF.

V usage is TRBV6-1 and J usage is TRBJ2-7, with 8 bases matching TRBD1. Germline V gives CDR1 MNHNS, CDR2 SASEGT. The CDR3 has 16 residues. After removal of 3 bases from V and 4 bases from J, the junction contained 11 bases not matched to a gene. This CDR3 is CASSDRAGGAGYEQYF. Written as DNA, the CDR3 is TGTGCCAGCAGTGATCGAGCAGGGGGCGCGGGGTACGAGCAGTACTTC.

Only a few counts were recorded for this clone. CDR3 amino acids: CASLSGNEQFF. In nucleotides, the CDR3 is TGTGCCAGTCTAAGCGGGAATGAGCAGTTCTTC. The genes are TRBV19 and TRBJ2-1; TRBD2 is a possible D gene (6 bases). This CDR3 has 11 amino acids. In germline, CDR1 is LNHDA, CDR2 SQIVND (reference sequence). V lost 8 bases to trimming and J lost 7 bases, with 9 bases between them.

V is TRBV6-1 and J is TRBJ1-1; a possible D gene is TRBD1 (6 bases). The CDR3 is 13 amino acids. Per germline, CDR1 MNHNS and CDR2 SASEGT. V was cut by 2 bases and J by 10 bases, with 14 bases left in between. CDR3 in DNA: TGTGCCAGCAGTGAAAGAGCGGGACACGGAGCTTTCTTT. It translates to CASSERAGHGAFF.